The 18 T cell receptor beta chains below come from one sample, sequenced in a study of cytomegalovirus exposure and HLA in healthy donors (dated by TCRdb to the late 2010s). To prepare the library, the immunoSEQ multiplex PCR assay was applied. A mixture of 60 forward primers for TCR Vbeta segments and 13 reverse primers for TCR Jbeta segments was used in the multiplex PCR. In TCRdb, the immuneACCESS table is reduced to in-frame sequences with V and J assigned. These tables do not hold every clone; where another copy was compared, an unresolved V gene accounts for under half, and the others remain unexplained. Recorded for this sample are more than 80,000 clones; approximately 72% of them occurred a single time. Clones ranked in the top ten supply more than 2.5% of the sample. The specimen was PBMCs. Receptors originate from a female donor in good health and CMV-seropositive.

Turning to this clone: Other DNA sequences in this sample translate to the same CDR3. The chain uses TRBV19 and TRBJ1-1, with a possible D match to TRBD1 (6 bases). The ends were cut back, 6 bases at V and 5 bases at J, with 13 bases in the middle. The CDR3 is 13 residues long. Germline V CDR1 and CDR2: LNHDA, SQIVND (reference sequence). The CDR3 here is CASRDRGGTEAFF. The CDR3 DNA follows: TGTGCCAGTAGGGATAGGGGGGGGACTGAAGCTTTCTTT.

The table lists this clone with a few counts. The V gene is TRBV28, the J gene TRBJ1-1; 8 nucleotides align to TRBD1. The CDR3 covers 14 residues. In germline, CDR1 is MDHEN, CDR2 SYDVKM. Losses at the gene ends were 2 bases for V and 12 bases for J; bases not matched to a gene: 11. The CDR3 DNA reads TGTGCCAGCAGTTTAGCCGGGACAGGTGTGGAAACTTTCTTT. Translation gives CASSLAGTGVETFF.

The chain has TRBV30 and TRBJ2-3; no clear D gene. The CDR3 covers 15 residues. Trimming removed 0 bases from V and 0 bases from J, with 10 bases in between. The germline CDR1 and CDR2 sequences are GTSNPN and SVGIG (reference sequence). The CDR3 DNA reads as TGTGCCTGGAGTGTACTGCAGACAAGCACAGATACGCAGTATTTT. This gives the protein CAWSVLQTSTDTQYF.

The V gene is TRBV28, the J gene TRBJ1-4; D unclear. Germline V gene data show CDR1 as MDHEN and CDR2 as SYDVKM. V gave up 4 bases and J gave up 8 bases, with 17 bases separating them. CDR3 length: 15 amino acids. DNA for the CDR3: TGTGCCAGCAGTTCCCAGACTGGCGTAAGGGAAAAACTGTTTTTT. Its translation: CASSSQTGVREKLFF. Supplemented by reference TRBV28 and TRBJ1-4, the full variable domain reads DVKVTQSSRYLVKRTGEKVFLECVQDMDHENMFWYRQDPGLGLRLIYFSYDVKMKEKGDIPEGYSVSREKKERFSLILESASTNQTSMYLCASSSQTGVREKLFFGSGTQLSVL.

V and J are TRBV11-3 and TRBJ2-1, with D hard to call. V lost 2 bases and J 10 bases, leaving 9 bases between the germline ends. The CDR3 is 12 residues long. CDR1 and CDR2 (germline): SGHNT, YENEEA. The CDR3 spells CASSLSLGEQFF. For the CDR3, the DNA is TGTGCCAGCAGCTTAAGTTTGGGCGAGCAGTTCTTC.

This clone was seen a handful of times. Other nucleotide sequences in the sample specify the same CDR3. This chain connects TRBV6-5 to TRBJ1-2; possible D gene TRBD1, 6 bases. V was pared by 2 bases and J by 2 bases, with 6 bases between. The CDR3 sequence is 13 residues long. Germline values: CDR1 MNHEY, CDR2 SVGAGI. The CDR3 region has the DNA TGTGCCAGCAGTTACGGGGGCAACTATGGCTACACCTTC. Protein product: CASSYGGNYGYTF.

J is TRBJ2-7 and V is TRBV6-1, with a tentative D call TRBD1 (5 bases). In germline, CDR1 is MNHNS, CDR2 SASEGT. The V and J ends lost 5 bases and 0 bases respectively, with 17 bases between them. CDR3 length: 16 residues. The CDR3 sequence is CASSQGRRQSSYEQYF. CDR3 coding DNA: TGTGCCAGCAGTCAAGGCCGGAGACAGAGCTCCTACGAGCAGTACTTC.

J is TRBJ2-7 and V is TRBV7-2; TRBD1 agrees at 8 bases. The ends lost 0 bases at V and 5 bases at J; junction bases unmatched: 9. This CDR3 has 16 amino acids. Germline V gene sequence: CDR1 SGHTA, CDR2 FQGNSA. The CDR3 region is CASSLALDRERNEQYF. In DNA, the CDR3 is TGTGCCAGCAGCTTAGCACTGGACAGGGAGAGGAACGAGCAGTACTTC.

This chain joins TRBV7-2 and TRBJ2-1; tentatively, D is TRBD1 (7 bases). Germline CDR1 SGHTA, CDR2 FQGNSA. The V end was cut by 3 bases, the J end by 0 bases, with 12 bases between. The CDR3 has 16 amino acids. In nucleotides, the CDR3 is TGTGCCAGCAGCTTCAGGGGGACTGGCTCCTACAATGAGCAGTTCTTC. Its protein product is CASSFRGTGSYNEQFF.

The chain carries TRBV7-2 and TRBJ2-5; D is perhaps TRBD2 (6 bases). Gene TRBJ2-7 matches the end of the DNA better, so the J call may be wrong. The CDR3 length is 14 residues. The germline V gene encodes CDR1 SGHTA and CDR2 FQGNSA. This CDR3 is CASSFRDSHYEQYF. CDR3 sequence (DNA): TGTGCCAGCAGCTTCCGGGACTCCCACTACGAGCAGTACTTC.

This clone was counted once. The chain links TRBV7-8 to TRBJ2-2, with 8 nucleotides matching TRBD1. With V trimmed by 8 bases and J by 7 bases, 12 bases remained unmatched. CDR1 is SGHVS, CDR2 FQNEAQ, per germline. CDR3 length equals 15 residues. Here the CDR3 reads CASRRGRGPSGELFF. CDR3 DNA sequence: TGTGCCAGCCGGAGGGGCAGGGGGCCTAGCGGGGAGCTGTTTTTT.

The rearrangement links TRBV4-2 to TRBJ1-1, with 7 bases identical to TRBD1. CDR1 is LGHNA, CDR2 YNFKEQ, per germline. V shed 4 bases, J shed 4 bases, and the junction held 3 bases outside the gene matches. The CDR3 covers 13 residues. This chain's CDR3 is CASSRGGVTEAFF. The CDR3 coding sequence is TGTGCCAGCAGCCGAGGGGGCGTCACTGAAGCTTTCTTT.

V and J are TRBV19 and TRBJ1-2, with D unclear. Germline values: CDR1 LNHDA, CDR2 SQIVND (reference sequence). The CDR3 length is 10 residues. Trimming pared 7 bases from V and 5 bases from J, leaving 5 bases between. The CDR3 here is CASNQYGYTF. The CDR3 nucleotides read TGTGCCAGTAATCAATATGGCTACACCTTC.

The chain uses TRBV14 and TRBJ2-3; 9 positions agree with TRBD2. CDR1 is SGHDN and CDR2 is FVKESK in the germline V gene. V was pared by 1 base and J by 13 bases, with 3 bases of the junction left unmatched. The CDR3 sequence is 12 residues long. The CDR3 is CASSQGGLAKYF. CDR3 coding DNA: TGTGCCAGCAGCCAAGGGGGACTAGCAAAGTATTTT.

CDR3 in DNA: TGTGCCAGCTCCCCTGGACAGCCAGCAACTAATGAAAAACTGTTTTTT. Residues: CASSPGQPATNEKLFF. This chain joins TRBV18 and TRBJ1-4; a weak D match, TRBD1 (6 bases). CDR1 and CDR2 from the germline V gene are KGHSH and LQKENI. V lost 6 bases, J lost 0 bases, and 14 bases lay in between. The CDR3 sequence is 16 residues long.

The chain has TRBV10-3 and TRBJ2-1, with 8 bases fitting TRBD2. V was pared by 3 bases and J by 9 bases, with 10 bases of the junction left unmatched. Germline V gene lookup returns CDR1 ENHRY and CDR2 SYGVKD. This CDR3 contains 15 residues. CDR3 coding DNA: TGTGCCATCAGTGACAGGACTAGCAAGTACGCTGAGCAGTTCTTC. Its protein is CAISDRTSKYAEQFF.

This clone turned up a few times. As DNA, the CDR3 is TGTGCCAGTAGTAGCGGACAGGCGGCGAATCAGCCCCAGCATTTT. Translating it yields CASSSGQAANQPQHF. V and J are TRBV19 and TRBJ1-5; 7 bases line up with TRBD1. V lost 4 bases, J lost 4 bases, and 7 bases stayed unmatched. The CDR3 covers 15 residues. Germline V gene data show CDR1 as LNHDA and CDR2 as SQIVND (reference sequence).

V usage is TRBV10-3 and J usage is TRBJ2-2, with D possibly TRBD1 on 6 matching bases. Trimming left V 6 bases short and J 5 bases short, with 16 bases between. There are 15 residues in the CDR3. The germline V gene encodes CDR1 ENHRY and CDR2 SYGVKD. CDR3: CAISRGGGRTGELFF. The DNA of the CDR3 is TGTGCCATCAGCCGAGGTGGGGGCCGGACCGGGGAGCTGTTTTTT.